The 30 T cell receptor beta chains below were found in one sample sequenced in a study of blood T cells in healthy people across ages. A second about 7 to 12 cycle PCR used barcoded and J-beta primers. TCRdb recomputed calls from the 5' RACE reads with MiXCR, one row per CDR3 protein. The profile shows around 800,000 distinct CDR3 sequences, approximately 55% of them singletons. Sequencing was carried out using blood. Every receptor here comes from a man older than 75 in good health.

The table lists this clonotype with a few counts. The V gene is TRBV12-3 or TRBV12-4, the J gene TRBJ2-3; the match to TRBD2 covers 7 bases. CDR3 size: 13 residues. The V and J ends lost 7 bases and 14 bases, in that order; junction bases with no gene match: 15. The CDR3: CASTGEGHRYAYF. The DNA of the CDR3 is TGTGCCAGCACCGGGGAGGGGCACAGATACGCGTATTTT.

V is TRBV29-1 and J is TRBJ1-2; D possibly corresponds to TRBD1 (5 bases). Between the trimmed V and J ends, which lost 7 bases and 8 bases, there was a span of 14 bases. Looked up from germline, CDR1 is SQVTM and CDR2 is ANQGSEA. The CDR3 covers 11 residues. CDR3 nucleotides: TGCAGCGCCATGGAGGGGTTCGGCTACACCTTC. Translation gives CSAMEGFGYTF.

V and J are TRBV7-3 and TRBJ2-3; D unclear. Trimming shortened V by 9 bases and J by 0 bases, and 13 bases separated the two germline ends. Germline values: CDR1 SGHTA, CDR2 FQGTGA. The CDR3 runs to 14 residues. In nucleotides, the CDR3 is TGTGCCAGTAGCCGGACGGAGAGCACAGATACGCAGTATTTT. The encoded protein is CASSRTESTDTQYF.

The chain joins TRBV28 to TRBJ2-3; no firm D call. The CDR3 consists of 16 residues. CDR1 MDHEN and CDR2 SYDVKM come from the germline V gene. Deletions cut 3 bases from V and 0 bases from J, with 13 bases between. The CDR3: CASSFFIPYSTDTQYF. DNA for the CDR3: TGTGCCAGCAGTTTTTTTATCCCGTACAGCACAGATACGCAGTATTTT.

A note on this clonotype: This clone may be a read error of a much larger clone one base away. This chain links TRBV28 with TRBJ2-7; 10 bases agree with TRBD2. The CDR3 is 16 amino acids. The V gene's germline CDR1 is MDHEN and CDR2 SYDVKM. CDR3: CVSSFPRTSGSYEQYF. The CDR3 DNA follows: TGTGTCAGCAGTTTCCCTCGGACTAGCGGTTCCTACGAGCAGTACTTC.

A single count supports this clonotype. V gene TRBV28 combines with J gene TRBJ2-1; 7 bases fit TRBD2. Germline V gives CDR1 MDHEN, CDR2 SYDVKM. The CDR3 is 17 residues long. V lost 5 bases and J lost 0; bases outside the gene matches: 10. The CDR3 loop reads CASSTKWGGPSYNEQFF. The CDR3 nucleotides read TGTGCCAGCAGTACTAAATGGGGGGGACCCTCCTACAATGAGCAGTTCTTC. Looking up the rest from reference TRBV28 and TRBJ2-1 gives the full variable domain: DVKVTQSSRYLVKRTGEKVFLECVQDMDHENMFWYRQDPGLGLRLIYFSYDVKMKEKGDIPEGYSVSREKKERFSLILESASTNQTSMYLCASSTKWGGPSYNEQFFGPGTRLTVL.

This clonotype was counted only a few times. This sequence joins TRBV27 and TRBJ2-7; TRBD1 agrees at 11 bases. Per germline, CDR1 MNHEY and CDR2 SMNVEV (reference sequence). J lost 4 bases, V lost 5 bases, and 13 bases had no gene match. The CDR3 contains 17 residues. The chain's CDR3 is CASSPGRGTGGYYEQYF. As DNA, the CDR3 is TGTGCCAGCAGTCCCGGGCGGGGGACAGGGGGATATTACGAGCAGTACTTC.

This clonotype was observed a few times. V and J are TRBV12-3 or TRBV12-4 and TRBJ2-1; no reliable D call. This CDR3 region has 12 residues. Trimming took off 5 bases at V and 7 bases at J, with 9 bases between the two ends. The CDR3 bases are TGTGCCAGCAGTGCCCGGATGAATGAGCAGTTCTTC. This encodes CASSARMNEQFF.

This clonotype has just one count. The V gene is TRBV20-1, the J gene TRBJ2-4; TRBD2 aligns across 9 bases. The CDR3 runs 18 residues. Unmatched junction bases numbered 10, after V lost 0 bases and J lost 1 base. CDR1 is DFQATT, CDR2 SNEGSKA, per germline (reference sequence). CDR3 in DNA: TGCAGTGCTAGAGATCTATCCCCTAGCGGGATGGCCAAAAACATTCAGTACTTC. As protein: CSARDLSPSGMAKNIQYF.

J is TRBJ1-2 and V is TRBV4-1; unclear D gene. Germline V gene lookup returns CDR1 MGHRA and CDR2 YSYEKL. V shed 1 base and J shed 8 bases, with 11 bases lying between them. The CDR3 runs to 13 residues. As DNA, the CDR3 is TGCGCCAGCAGCCAAGGAGCTCTGTACGGCTACACCTTC. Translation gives CASSQGALYGYTF.

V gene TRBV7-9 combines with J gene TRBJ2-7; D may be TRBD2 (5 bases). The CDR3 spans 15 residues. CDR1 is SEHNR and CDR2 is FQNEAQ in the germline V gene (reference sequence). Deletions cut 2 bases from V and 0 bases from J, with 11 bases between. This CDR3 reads CASSLTMGSSYEQYF. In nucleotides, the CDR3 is TGTGCCAGCAGCTTAACGATGGGGAGCTCCTACGAGCAGTACTTC.

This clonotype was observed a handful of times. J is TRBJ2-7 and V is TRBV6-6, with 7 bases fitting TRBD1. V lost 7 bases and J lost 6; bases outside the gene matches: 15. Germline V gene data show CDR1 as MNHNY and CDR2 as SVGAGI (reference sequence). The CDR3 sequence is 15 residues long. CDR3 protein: CASTQGRTGVSEQYF. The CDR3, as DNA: TGTGCCAGCACCCAAGGGCGGACAGGTGTGAGCGAGCAGTACTTC.

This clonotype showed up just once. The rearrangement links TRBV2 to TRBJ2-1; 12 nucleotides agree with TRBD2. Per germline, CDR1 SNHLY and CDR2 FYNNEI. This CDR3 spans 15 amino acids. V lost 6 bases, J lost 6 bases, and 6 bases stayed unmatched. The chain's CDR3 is CASRTGLAGPNEQFF. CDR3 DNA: TGTGCCAGCAGGACCGGACTAGCGGGACCCAATGAGCAGTTCTTC.

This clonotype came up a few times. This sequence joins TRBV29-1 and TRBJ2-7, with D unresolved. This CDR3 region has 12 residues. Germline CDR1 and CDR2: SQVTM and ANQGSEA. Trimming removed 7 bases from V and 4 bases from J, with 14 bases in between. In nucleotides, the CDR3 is TGCAGCGCCATAAGTGGCACTTACGAGCAGTACTTC. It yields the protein CSAISGTYEQYF.

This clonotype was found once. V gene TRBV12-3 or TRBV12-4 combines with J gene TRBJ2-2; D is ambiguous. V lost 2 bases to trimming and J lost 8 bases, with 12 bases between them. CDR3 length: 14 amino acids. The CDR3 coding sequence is TGTGCCAGCAGTTTATCTGGGGTAGTTGGGGAGCTGTTTTTT. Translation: CASSLSGVVGELFF.

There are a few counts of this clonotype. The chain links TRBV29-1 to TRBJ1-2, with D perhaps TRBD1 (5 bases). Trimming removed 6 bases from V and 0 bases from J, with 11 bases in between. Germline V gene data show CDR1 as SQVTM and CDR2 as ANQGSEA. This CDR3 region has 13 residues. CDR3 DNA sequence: TGCAGCGTAGACAGCTTCCCTAACTATGGCTACACCTTC. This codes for CSVDSFPNYGYTF.

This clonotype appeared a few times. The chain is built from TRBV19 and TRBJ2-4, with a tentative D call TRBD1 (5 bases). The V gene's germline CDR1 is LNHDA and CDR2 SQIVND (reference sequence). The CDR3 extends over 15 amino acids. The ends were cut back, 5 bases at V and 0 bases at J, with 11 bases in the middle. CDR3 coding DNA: TGTGCCAGTAGTCCTCGGACACTAGCCAAAAACATTCAGTACTTC. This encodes CASSPRTLAKNIQYF.

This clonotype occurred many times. CDR3 in amino acids: CSVMSGGDTQYF. The CDR3 nucleotides read TGCAGCGTTATGTCGGGAGGGGATACGCAGTATTTT. The chain employs TRBV29-1 and TRBJ2-3; 8 bases match TRBD2. The germline CDR1 and CDR2 sequences are SQVTM and ANQGSEA. This CDR3 spans 12 amino acids. J lost 6 bases, V lost 5 bases, and 4 bases had no gene match.

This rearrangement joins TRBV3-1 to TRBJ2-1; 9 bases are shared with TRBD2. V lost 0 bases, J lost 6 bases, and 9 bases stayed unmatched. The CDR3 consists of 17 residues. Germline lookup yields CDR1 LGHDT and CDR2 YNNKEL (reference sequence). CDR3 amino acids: CASSQDGPWTSVNEQFF. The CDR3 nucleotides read TGTGCCAGCAGCCAAGATGGGCCCTGGACTAGCGTCAATGAGCAGTTCTTC.

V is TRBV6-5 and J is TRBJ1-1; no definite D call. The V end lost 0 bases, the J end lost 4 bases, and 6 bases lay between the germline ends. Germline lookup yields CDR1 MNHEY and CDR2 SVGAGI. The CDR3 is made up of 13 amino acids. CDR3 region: CASSYSHGTEAFF. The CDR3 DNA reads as TGTGCCAGCAGTTACTCCCATGGCACTGAAGCTTTCTTT.

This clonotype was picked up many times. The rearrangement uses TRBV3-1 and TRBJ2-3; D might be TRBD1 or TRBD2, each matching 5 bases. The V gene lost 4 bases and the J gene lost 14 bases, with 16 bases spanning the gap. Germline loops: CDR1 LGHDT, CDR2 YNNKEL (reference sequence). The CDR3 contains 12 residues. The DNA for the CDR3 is TGTGCCAGCAGCCCCCGGGGCAGATACGCGTATTTT. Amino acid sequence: CASSPRGRYAYF.

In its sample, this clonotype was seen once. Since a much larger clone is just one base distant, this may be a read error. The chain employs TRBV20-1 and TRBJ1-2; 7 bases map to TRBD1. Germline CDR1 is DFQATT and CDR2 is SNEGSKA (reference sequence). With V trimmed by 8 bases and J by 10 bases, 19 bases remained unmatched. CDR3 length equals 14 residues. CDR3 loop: CSPTTLGGGWSYTF. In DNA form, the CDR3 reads TGCAGTCCTACCACCCTGGGAGGGGGCTGGTCCTACACCTTC.

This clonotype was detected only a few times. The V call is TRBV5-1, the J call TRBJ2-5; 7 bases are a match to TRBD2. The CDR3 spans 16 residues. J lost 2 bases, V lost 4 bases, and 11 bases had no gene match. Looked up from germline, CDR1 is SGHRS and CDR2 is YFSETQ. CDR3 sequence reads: CASSPSGGSIQETQYF. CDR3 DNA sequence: TGCGCCAGCAGCCCCTCGGGGGGTAGTATACAAGAGACCCAGTACTTC.

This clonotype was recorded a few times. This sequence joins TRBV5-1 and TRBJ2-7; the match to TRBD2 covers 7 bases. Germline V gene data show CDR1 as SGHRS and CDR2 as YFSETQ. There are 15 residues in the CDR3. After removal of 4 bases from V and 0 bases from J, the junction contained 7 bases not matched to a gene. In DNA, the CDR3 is TGCGCCAGCAGCGATCCTAGCGGACACTCCTACGAGCAGTACTTC. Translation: CASSDPSGHSYEQYF.

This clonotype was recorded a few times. The CDR3 protein is CSDGQTHYGYTF. DNA of the CDR3: TGCAGCGATGGACAGACGCACTATGGCTACACCTTC. The rearrangement uses TRBV29-1 and TRBJ1-2, with D maybe TRBD1 (6 bases). CDR3 size: 12 residues. Germline CDR1 reads SQVTM; CDR2 reads ANQGSEA. V shed 7 bases and J shed 3 bases, with 12 bases lying between them.

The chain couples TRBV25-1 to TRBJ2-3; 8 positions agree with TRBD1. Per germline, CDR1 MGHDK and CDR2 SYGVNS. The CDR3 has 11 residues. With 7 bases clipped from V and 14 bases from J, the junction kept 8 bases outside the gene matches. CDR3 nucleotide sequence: TGTGCCAGCAACAGGGGGTTATACGCGTATTTT. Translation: CASNRGLYAYF.

CDR3 region: CASSGTGASYEQYF. CDR3 bases: TGTGCCAGCAGCGGGACAGGGGCCAGCTACGAGCAGTACTTC. The V call is TRBV5-6, the J call TRBJ2-4; 10 bases agree with TRBD1. With the DNA end fitting TRBJ2-7 better, the J assignment may be wrong. The CDR3 covers 14 residues. The germline CDR1 and CDR2 sequences are SGHDT and YYEEEE.

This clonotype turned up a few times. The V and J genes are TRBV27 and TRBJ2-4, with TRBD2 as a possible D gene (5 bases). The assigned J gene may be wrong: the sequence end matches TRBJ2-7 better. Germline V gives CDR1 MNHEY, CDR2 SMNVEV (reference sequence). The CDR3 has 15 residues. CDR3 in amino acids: CASSGGRSVWDEQYF. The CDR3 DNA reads TGTGCCAGCAGTGGAGGTCGGTCGGTTTGGGACGAGCAGTACTTC.

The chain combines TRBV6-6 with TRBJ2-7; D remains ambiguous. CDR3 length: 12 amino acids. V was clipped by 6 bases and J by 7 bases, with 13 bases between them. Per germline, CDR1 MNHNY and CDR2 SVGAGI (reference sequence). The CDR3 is CASSPLTVEQYF. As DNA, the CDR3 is TGTGCCAGCAGCCCTTTAACGGTGGAGCAGTACTTC.

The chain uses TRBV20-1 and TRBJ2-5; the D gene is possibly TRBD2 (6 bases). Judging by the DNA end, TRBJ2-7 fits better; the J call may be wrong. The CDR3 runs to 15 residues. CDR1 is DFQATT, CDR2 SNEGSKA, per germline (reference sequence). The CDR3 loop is CSARGGTPGAYEQYF. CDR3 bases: TGCAGTGCTAGGGGCGGGACGCCGGGGGCCTACGAGCAGTACTTC.